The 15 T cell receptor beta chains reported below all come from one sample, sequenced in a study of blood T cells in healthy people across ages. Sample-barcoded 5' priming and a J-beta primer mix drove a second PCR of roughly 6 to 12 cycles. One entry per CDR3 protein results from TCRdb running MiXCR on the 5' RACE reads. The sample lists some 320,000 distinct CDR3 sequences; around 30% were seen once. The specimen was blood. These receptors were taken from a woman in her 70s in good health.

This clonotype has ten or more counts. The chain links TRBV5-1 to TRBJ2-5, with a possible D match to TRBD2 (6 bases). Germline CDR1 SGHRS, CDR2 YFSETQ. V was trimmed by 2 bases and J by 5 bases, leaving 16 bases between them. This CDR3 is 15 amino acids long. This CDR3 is CASSFSGSIGETQYF. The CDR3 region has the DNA TGCGCCAGCAGCTTTAGCGGCTCCATTGGGGAGACCCAGTACTTC.

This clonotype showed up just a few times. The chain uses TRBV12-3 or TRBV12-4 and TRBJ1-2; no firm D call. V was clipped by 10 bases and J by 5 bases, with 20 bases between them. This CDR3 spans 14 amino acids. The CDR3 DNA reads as TGTGCCACCGGATTGAGGCCGACCGGGTATGGCTACACCTTC. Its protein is CATGLRPTGYGYTF.

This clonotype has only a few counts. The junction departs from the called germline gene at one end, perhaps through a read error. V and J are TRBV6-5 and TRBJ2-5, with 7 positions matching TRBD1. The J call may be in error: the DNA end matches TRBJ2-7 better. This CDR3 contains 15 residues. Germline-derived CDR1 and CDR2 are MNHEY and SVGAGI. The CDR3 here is CASSHSRDSSYEQYF. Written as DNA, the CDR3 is TGTGCCAGCAGTCACTCGAGGGACAGTTCCTACGAGCAGTACTTC.

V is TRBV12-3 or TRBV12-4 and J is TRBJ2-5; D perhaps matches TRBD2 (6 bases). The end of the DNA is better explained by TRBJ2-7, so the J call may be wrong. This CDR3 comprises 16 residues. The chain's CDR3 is CASSHGLIKNYYEQYF. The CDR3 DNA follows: TGTGCCAGCAGCCACGGACTAATTAAAAACTACTACGAGCAGTACTTC.

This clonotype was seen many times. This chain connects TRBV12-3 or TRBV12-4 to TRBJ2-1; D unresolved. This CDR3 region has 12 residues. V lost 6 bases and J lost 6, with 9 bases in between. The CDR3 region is CASSTFGNEQFF. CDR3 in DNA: TGTGCCAGCAGCACTTTCGGCAATGAGCAGTTCTTC.

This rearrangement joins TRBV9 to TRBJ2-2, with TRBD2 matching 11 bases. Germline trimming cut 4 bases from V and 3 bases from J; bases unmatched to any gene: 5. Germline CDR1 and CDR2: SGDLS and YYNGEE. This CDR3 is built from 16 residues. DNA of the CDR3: TGTGCCAGCAGCATTGGACTAGCGGGTTACACCGGGGAGCTGTTTTTT. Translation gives CASSIGLAGYTGELFF.

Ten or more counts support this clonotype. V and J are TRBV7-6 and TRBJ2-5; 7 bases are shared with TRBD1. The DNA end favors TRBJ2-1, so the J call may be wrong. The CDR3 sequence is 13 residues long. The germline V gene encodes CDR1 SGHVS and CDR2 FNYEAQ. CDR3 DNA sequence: TGTGCCAGCAGCTTAGAGGGGGCTTATGAGCAGTTCTTC. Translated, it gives CASSLEGAYEQFF.

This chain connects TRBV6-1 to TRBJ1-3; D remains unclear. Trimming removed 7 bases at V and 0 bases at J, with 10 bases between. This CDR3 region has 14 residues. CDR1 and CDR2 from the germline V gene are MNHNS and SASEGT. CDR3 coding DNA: TGTGCCAGCAAAACCGGCCCCTCTGGAAACACCATATATTTT. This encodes CASKTGPSGNTIYF.

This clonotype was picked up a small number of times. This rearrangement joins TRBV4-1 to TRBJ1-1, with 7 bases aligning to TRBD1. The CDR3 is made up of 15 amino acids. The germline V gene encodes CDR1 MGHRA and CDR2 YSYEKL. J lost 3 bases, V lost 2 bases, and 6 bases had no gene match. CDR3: CASSQRSTGDTEAFF. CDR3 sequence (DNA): TGCGCCAGCAGCCAACGTAGCACAGGGGACACTGAAGCTTTCTTT.

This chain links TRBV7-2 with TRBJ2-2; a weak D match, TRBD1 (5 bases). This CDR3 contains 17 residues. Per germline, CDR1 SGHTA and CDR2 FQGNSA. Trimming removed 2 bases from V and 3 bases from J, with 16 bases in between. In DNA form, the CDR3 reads TGTGCCAGCAGCTTATCTAGGGCAGGGCATTACACCGGGGAGCTGTTTTTT. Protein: CASSLSRAGHYTGELFF.

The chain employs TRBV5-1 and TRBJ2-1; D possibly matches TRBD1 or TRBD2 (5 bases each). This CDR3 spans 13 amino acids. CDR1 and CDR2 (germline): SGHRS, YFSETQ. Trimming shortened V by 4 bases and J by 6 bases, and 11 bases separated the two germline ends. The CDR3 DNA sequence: TGCGCCAGCAGCGGCGTGGGACGCAATGAGCAGTTCTTC. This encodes CASSGVGRNEQFF.

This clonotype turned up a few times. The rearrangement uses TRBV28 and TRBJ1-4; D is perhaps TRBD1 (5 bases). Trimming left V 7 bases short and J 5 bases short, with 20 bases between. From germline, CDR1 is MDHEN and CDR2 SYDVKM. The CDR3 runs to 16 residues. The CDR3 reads CASIRAGTGLNEKLFF. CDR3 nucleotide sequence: TGTGCCAGCATCCGGGCCGGCACAGGCCTAAATGAAAAACTGTTTTTT.

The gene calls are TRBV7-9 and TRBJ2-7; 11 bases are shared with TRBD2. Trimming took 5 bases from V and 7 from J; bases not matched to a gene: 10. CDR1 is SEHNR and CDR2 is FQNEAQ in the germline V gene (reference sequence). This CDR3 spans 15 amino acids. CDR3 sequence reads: CASSHTSGGLGEQYF. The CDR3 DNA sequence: TGTGCCAGCAGCCATACTAGCGGGGGCTTGGGAGAGCAGTACTTC.

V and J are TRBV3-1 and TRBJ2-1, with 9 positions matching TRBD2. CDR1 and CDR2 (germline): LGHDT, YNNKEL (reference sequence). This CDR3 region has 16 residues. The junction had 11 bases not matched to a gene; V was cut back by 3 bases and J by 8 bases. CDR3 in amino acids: CASSHPPGTSNDEQFF. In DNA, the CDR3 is TGTGCCAGCAGCCATCCTCCTGGGACTAGCAACGATGAGCAGTTCTTC.

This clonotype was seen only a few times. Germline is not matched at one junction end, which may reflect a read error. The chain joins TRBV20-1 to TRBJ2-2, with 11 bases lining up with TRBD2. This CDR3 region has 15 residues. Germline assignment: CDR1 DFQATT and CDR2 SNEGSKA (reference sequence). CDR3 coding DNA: TGCAGTGCTACGGGACTAGCGGCGAACACCGAGGAGCTGTTTTTT. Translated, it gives CSATGLAANTEELFF.